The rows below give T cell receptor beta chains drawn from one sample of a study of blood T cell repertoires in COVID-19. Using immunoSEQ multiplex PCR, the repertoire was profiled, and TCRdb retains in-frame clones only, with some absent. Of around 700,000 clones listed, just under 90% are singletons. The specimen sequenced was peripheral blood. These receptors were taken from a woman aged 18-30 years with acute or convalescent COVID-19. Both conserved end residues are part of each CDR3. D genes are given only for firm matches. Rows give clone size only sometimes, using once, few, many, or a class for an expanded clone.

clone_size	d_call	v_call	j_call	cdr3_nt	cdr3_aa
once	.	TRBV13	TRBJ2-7	TGTGCCAGCAGCTCAACCCGGACAGCAGTAGGGCAGTACTTC	CASSSTRTAVGQYF
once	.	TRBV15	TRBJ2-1	TGTGCCACCGGGCCGGGAAATAAGTTGAGCTCCTACAATGAGCAGTTCTTC	CATGPGNKLSSYNEQFF
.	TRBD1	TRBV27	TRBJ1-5	TGTGCCAGCAGTACCCAGGGGGAAGGCCAGCCCCAGCATTTT	CASSTQGEGQPQHF
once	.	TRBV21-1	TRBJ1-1	TGTGCCAGCAGCAAAGCGCTCTATAAAGGGGGTTTGTACACTGAAGCTTTCTTT	CASSKALYKGGLYTEAFF
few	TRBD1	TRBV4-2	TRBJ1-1	TGTGCCAGCAGCCAAGGTTGGTCACAGGGGGATCCTGAAGCTTTCTTT	CASSQGWSQGDPEAFF
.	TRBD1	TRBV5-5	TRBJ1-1	TGTGCCAGCAGCCCCACAGGGGGCAAGGGCACTGAAGCTTTCTTT	CASSPTGGKGTEAFF
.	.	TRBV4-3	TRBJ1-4	TGCGCCAGCAGCCAAGACAGGATAGTTGCAACTAATGAAAAACTGTTTTTT	CASSQDRIVATNEKLFF
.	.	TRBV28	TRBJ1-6	TGTGCCAGCAGTCCCGGGACTAGACCCCTCCACTTT	CASSPGTRPLHF
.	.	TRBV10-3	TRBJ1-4	TGTGCCGCCCGGTTTGGTGAAAAACTGTTTTTT	CAARFGEKLFF
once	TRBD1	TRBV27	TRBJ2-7	TGTGCCAGCACGGAAATGGGGACAGGGTCCTACGAGCAGTACTTC	CASTEMGTGSYEQYF
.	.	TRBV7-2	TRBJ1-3	TGTGCCAGCAGCCCCCGCCGTCTGGGCAACTCTGGAAACACCATATATTTT	CASSPRRLGNSGNTIYF
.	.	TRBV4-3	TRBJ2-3	TGCGCCAGCAGCCAAGATCGCACTGGCACAGATACGCAGTATTTT	CASSQDRTGTDTQYF
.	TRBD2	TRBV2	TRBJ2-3	TGTGCCAGCAATTGGAGCGGGGGGCGTACAGATACGCAGTATTTT	CASNWSGGRTDTQYF
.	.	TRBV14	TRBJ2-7	TGTGCCAGCAGCCAAGGGGTTAGCGGAGTCTACGAGCAGTACTTC	CASSQGVSGVYEQYF
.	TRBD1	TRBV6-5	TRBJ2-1	TGTGCCAGCAGGGGACAGTCCCCGCGGGATGAGCAGTTCTTC	CASRGQSPRDEQFF
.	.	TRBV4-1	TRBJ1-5	TGCGCCAGCAGCCAACCCACAGGGAATCAGCCCCAGCATTTT	CASSQPTGNQPQHF
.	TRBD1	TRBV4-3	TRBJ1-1	TGCGCCAGCAGCCAAGCCGGGACAGGGGGTATTGAAGCCTTCTTT	CASSQAGTGGIEAFF
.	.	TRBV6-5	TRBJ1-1	TGTGCCAGCTTCTCCACTGAAGCTTTCTTT	CASFSTEAFF
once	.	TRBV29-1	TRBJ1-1	TGCAGCGTTAGGGGGGGCACTGAAGCTTTCTTT	CSVRGGTEAFF
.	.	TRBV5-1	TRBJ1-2	TGCGCCAGCAGCTTGAAGAGTGGCTATGGCTACACCTTC	CASSLKSGYGYTF
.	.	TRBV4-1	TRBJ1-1	TGCGCCAGCAGCCAAGACAAGGTAACAGGAATGAACACTGAAGCTTTCTTT	CASSQDKVTGMNTEAFF
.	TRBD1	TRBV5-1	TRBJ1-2	TGCGCCAGCAGCTCGGGACAGCCTACTAACTATGGCTACACCTTC	CASSSGQPTNYGYTF
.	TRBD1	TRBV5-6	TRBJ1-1	TGTGCCAGCAGCTTCGGACAGGGTGACGCTGAAGCTTTCTTT	CASSFGQGDAEAFF
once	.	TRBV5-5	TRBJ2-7	TGTGCCAGCAGCTTGGTGGGCAGGGCCTACGAGCAGTACTTC	CASSLVGRAYEQYF
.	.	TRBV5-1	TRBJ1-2	TGCGCCAGCATAATTGGAGGGGCGCAGAACTATGGCTACACCTTC	CASIIGGAQNYGYTF
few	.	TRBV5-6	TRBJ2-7	TGTGCCAGCAGCTTACTAGCCTACGAGCAGTACTTC	CASSLLAYEQYF
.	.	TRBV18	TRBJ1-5	TGTGCCAGCTCACCAATTCAGGGCTCAAATCAGCCCCAGCATTTT	CASSPIQGSNQPQHF
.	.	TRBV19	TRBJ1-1	TGTGCCAGTAACACGGACAGACACACTGAAGCTTTCTTT	CASNTDRHTEAFF
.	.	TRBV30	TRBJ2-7	TGTGCCTGGAGTGTGTTCAGGGGCCGGTCCTACGAGCAGTACTTC	CAWSVFRGRSYEQYF
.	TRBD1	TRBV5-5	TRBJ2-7	TGTGCCAGCAGCCATTGGACAGGGGGTATGGACGAGCAGTACTTC	CASSHWTGGMDEQYF
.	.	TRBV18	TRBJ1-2	TGTGCCAGCTCACCTGAAGGACCAGGGATCTCTGGCTACACCTTC	CASSPEGPGISGYTF
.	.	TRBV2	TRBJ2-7	TGTGCCAGCAGTGAGGAGCTTTCTAGAGGGTACTTC	CASSEELSRGYF
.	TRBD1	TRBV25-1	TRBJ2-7	TGTGCCAGCAGTGCCAGGACAGGGGATCCCATCGAGCAGTACTTC	CASSARTGDPIEQYF
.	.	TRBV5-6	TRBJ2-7	TGTGCCAGCAGCCCCCAACCACAGAGCTACGAGCAGTACTTC	CASSPQPQSYEQYF
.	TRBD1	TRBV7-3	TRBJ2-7	TGTGCCAGCAGCCCCACAGGGGGCCGAGGCTACGAGCAGTACTTC	CASSPTGGRGYEQYF
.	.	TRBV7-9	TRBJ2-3	TGTGCCAGCAGCTTTAGTCGGGCTGGGAGAGTCACAGATACGCAGTATTTT	CASSFSRAGRVTDTQYF
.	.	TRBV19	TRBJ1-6	TGTGCCAGTAGTGACCGCAGGTTCGCTTCACCCCTCCACTTT	CASSDRRFASPLHF
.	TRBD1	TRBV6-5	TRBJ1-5	TGTGCCAGCAGATCCGGGACAGGGTCAGCTCAGCCCCAGCATTTT	CASRSGTGSAQPQHF
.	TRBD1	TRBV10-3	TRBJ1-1	TGTGCCATCACCACAGGGGAGAACACTGAAGCTTTCTTT	CAITTGENTEAFF
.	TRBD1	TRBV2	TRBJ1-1	TGTGCCAGCGGACAGGGGGTATCTGAAGCTTTCTTT	CASGQGVSEAFF
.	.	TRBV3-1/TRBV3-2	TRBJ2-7	TGTGCCAGCAGCCAAGTAGGCAGGGTCTACGAGCAGTACTTC	CASSQVGRVYEQYF